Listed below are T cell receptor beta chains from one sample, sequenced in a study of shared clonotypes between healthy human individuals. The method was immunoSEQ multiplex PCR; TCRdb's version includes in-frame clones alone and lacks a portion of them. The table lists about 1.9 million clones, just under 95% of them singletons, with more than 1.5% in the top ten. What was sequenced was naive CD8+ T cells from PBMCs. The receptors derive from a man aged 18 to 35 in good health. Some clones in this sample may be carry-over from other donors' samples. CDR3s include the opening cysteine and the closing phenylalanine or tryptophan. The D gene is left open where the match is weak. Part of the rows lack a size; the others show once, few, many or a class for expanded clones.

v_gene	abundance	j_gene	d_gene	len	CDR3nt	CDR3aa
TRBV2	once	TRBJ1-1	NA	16	TGTGCCAGCAGTGACGGCAGCGGCCTTCAGGACACTGAAGCTTTCTTT	CASSDGSGLQDTEAFF
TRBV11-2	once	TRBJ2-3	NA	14	TGTGCCAGCAGCTTAGACCTGTCCGTAGATACGCAGTATTTT	CASSLDLSVDTQYF
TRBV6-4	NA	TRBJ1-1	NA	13	TGTGCCACCCGCGTTCAGGGGAGGACTGAAGCTTTCTTT	CATRVQGRTEAFF
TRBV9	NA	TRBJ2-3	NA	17	TGTGCCAGCAGCGTAGATGGCAGCCCGATTCTCACAGATACGCAGTATTTT	CASSVDGSPILTDTQYF
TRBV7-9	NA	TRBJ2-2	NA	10	TGTGCCAGCGAAGCCGGGGAGCTGTTTTTT	CASEAGELFF
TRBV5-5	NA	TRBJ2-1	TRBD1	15	TGTGCCAGCAGCTTGAGCAGGGGGTATGACAATGAGCAGTTCTTC	CASSLSRGYDNEQFF
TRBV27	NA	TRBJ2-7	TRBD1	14	TGTGCCAGCAGCACGACAGGGCGGCCCTACGAGCAGTACTTC	CASSTTGRPYEQYF
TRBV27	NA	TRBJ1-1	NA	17	TGTGCCAGCAACCCCATTGGGCGGGCAGGATGGATCACTGAAGCTTTCTTT	CASNPIGRAGWITEAFF
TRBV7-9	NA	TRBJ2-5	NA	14	TGTGCCAGCAGGCGACAGGCTAGCCAAGAGACCCAGTACTTC	CASRRQASQETQYF
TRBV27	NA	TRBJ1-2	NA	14	TGTGCCAGCAGTTTAAGGGGACCTGGGTATGGCTACACCTTC	CASSLRGPGYGYTF
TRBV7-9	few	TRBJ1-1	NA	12	TGTGCCAGCAGCTTAGAGCCGGTTGGAGCTTTCTTT	CASSLEPVGAFF
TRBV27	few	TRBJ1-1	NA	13	TGTGCCAGCAGTTGGTGGGGGGAGACTGAAGCTTTCTTT	CASSWWGETEAFF
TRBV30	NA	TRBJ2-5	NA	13	TGTGCCTGGGGGTCCGGGGATGAAGAGACCCAGTACTTC	CAWGSGDEETQYF
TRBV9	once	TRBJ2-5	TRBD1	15	TGTGCCAGCAGCGTAGCTAGGACAGGGCAGGAGACCCAGTACTTC	CASSVARTGQETQYF
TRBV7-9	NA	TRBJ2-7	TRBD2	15	TGTGCCAGCAGCCTCGGGACTAGCGGGGACTACGAGCAGTACTTC	CASSLGTSGDYEQYF
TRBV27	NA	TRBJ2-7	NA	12	TGTGCCAGCAGGCCGAGTTTGGGCGAGCAGTACTTC	CASRPSLGEQYF
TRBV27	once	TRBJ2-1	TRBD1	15	TGTGCCAGCAGGAGACCGGGACAGATATACAATGAGCAGTTCTTC	CASRRPGQIYNEQFF
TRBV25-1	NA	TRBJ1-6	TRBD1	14	TGTGCCAGCAGTGATTGGGCAGGGGGCTCACCCCTCCACTTT	CASSDWAGGSPLHF
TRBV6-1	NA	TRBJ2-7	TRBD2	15	TGTGCCAGCAGTGAATTCGGGGGGACCACCTACGAGCAGTACTTC	CASSEFGGTTYEQYF
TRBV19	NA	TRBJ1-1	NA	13	TGTGCCAGTATTTCGACGGGCAACACTGAAGCTTTCTTT	CASISTGNTEAFF
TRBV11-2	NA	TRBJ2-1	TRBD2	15	TGTGCCAGCAGCCCTCGGGCGGGAGTGTCAAATGAGCAGTTCTTC	CASSPRAGVSNEQFF
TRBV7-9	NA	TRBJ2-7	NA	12	TGTGCCAGCAGCTTAGGAGGCTCCGAGCAGTACTTC	CASSLGGSEQYF
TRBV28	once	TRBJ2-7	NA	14	TGTGCCAGCAGTACCCTAGCGACCACCTACGAGCAGTACTTC	CASSTLATTYEQYF
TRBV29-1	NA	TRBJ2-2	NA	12	TGCAGCGTCCGGAGGGACACCGGGGAGCTGTTTTTT	CSVRRDTGELFF
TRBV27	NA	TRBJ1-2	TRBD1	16	TGTGCCAGCAGAGAGCAGGGACAGGGTTTGAACTATGGCTACACCTTC	CASREQGQGLNYGYTF
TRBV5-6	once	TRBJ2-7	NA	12	TGTGCCAGCAGCTTGCTGGTCGCCGAGCAGTACTTC	CASSLLVAEQYF
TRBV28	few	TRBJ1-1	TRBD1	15	TGTGCCAGCAGGGACGACAGGGGGCGCGGCACTGAAGCTTTCTTT	CASRDDRGRGTEAFF
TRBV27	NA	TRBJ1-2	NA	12	TGTGCCAGCAGTTTACCTGGGGGCGGCTACACCTTC	CASSLPGGGYTF
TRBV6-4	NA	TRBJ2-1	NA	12	TGTGCCAGCAGGGACGGTTACAATGAGCAGTTCTTC	CASRDGYNEQFF
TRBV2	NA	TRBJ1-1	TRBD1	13	TGTGCCGCCCTGGACAGGGATTGGGAGACGGCTTTCTTT	CAALDRDWETAFF
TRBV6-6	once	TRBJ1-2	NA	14	TGTGCCAGCAGTTACTCCTACAGGGTTGAGGGCTACACCTTC	CASSYSYRVEGYTF
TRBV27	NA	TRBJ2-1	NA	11	TGTGCCAGCAGTTTCAGCAATGAGCAGTTCTTC	CASSFSNEQFF
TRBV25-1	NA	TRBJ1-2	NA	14	TGTGCCAGCAGTGAACTAGCAGGCTTCTATGGCTACACCTTC	CASSELAGFYGYTF
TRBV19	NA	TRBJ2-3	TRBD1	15	TGTGCCAGTTACCCGGGACAGGCCTACACAGATACGCAGTATTTT	CASYPGQAYTDTQYF
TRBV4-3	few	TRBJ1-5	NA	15	TGCGCCAGCAGCCAAGATTACAGGGACAATCAGCCCCAGCATTTT	CASSQDYRDNQPQHF
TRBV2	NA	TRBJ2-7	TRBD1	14	TGTGCCACGCGCTGGGACAGGGGCGCCTACGAGCAGTACTTC	CATRWDRGAYEQYF
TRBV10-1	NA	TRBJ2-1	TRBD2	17	TGCGCCAGCAGCGAAACGGGACTAGTGAACTCCTACAATGAGCAGTTCTTC	CASSETGLVNSYNEQFF
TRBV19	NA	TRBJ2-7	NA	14	TGTGCCAGTAGCCCAAGTCTGGAAGGCTACGAGCAGTACTTC	CASSPSLEGYEQYF
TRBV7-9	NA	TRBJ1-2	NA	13	TGTGCCAGCAGCATACAGGGTTGGTATGGCTACACCTTC	CASSIQGWYGYTF
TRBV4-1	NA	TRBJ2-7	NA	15	TGCGCCAGCAGCCAAGATCCAGGGGGGACATACGAGCAGTACTTC	CASSQDPGGTYEQYF
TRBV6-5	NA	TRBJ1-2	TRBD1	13	TGTGCCAGCAGTTCGGACAGGGACTATGGCTACACCTTC	CASSSDRDYGYTF
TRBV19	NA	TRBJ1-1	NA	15	TGTGCCAGTAGTATCTTAGGGCCCCTGAACACTGAAGCTTTCTTT	CASSILGPLNTEAFF
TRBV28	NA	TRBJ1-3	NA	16	TGTGCCAGCAGTTACAGGGAGATCTACTCTGGAAACACCATATATTTT	CASSYREIYSGNTIYF
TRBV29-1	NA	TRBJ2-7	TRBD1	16	TGCAGCGTTGTGCCCCAGGACAGGGGGCAAACCTACGAGCAGTACTTC	CSVVPQDRGQTYEQYF
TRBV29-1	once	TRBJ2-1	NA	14	TGCAGCGTTAAAGGCGGAGGCTCCTACAATGAGCAGTTCTTC	CSVKGGGSYNEQFF
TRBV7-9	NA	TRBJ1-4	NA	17	TGTGCCAGCAGCTTCTGGGACCGCGAGATCTCCAATGAAAAACTGTTTTTT	CASSFWDREISNEKLFF
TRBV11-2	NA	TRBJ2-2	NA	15	TGTGCCAGCACCCCGGGACACCTGAACACCGGGGAGCTGTTTTTT	CASTPGHLNTGELFF
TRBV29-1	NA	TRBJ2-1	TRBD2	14	TGCAGCGTTGCATCTAGCGGATCCTACAATGAGCAGTTCTTC	CSVASSGSYNEQFF
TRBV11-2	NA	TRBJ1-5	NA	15	TGTGCCAGCAGCCTTAGTCGGGCAGGCAATCAGCCCCAGCATTTT	CASSLSRAGNQPQHF
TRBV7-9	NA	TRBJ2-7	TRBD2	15	TGTGCCAGCAGCCCGCCAATGAGCGGGAGGCTCGAGCAGTACTTC	CASSPPMSGRLEQYF
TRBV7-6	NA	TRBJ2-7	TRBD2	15	TGTGCCAGCAGCTTAGGAGCTAGCGGGAGTTACGAGCAGTACTTC	CASSLGASGSYEQYF
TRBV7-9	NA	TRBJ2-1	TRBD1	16	TGTGCCAGCAGCTTAGTATCGGCAGGGGGTGACAATGAGCAGTTCTTC	CASSLVSAGGDNEQFF
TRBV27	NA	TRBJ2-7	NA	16	TGTGCCAGCAGTTTATCATGGTACCGGGGCTCCTACGAGCAGTACTTC	CASSLSWYRGSYEQYF
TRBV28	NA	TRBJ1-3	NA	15	TGTGCCAGCAGTTGGGCAGCCCGAGGTGGAAACACCATATATTTT	CASSWAARGGNTIYF
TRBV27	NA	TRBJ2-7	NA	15	TGTGCCAGCAGTTTCTCGGGCGGGGCTTCCTACGAGCAGTACTTC	CASSFSGGASYEQYF
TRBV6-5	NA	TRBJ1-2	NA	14	TGTGCCAGCAGTTACTCGGCCCGGAACTATGGCTACACCTTC	CASSYSARNYGYTF
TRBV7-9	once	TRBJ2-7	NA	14	TGTGCCAGCAGACCCCCGGGGGCCTCCTACGAGCAGTACTTC	CASRPPGASYEQYF
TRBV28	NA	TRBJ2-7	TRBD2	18	TGTGCCAGCAGTCCGCTCGGAGGGACTAGCGGGAGTTCGTACGAGCAGTACTTC	CASSPLGGTSGSSYEQYF
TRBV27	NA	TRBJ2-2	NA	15	TGTGCCAGCAGTTTATGGTGGCAGAACACCGGGGAGCTGTTTTTT	CASSLWWQNTGELFF